The TCR beta chain under discussion was sequenced for a study of response to subunit inactivated influenza vaccine. Regarding the study as a whole: Each seasonal flu vaccination may recruit only limited new T cells, authors suggested.

The CDR3 sequence is 17 residues long. Only a few counts were recorded for this clonotype. Antigen specificity is unknown. TCRdb re-called the RT-PCR reads through MiXCR, storing one row per CDR3 protein. The table has fewer than 700,000 distinct CDR3 sequences, 10% to 15% seen once. The chain couples TRBV12-3 or TRBV12-4 to TRBJ2-2; D gene ambiguous. The receptor comes from a man between 45 and 60 years old who received an inactivated influenza vaccine. Material: PBMCs from blood, obtained roughly 48 days after vaccination. The DNA of the CDR3 is TGTACCCTCAGCCCCGCCCTTTTTAGCCAGGACACCGGGGAGCTGTTTTTT. The encoded protein is CTLSPALFSQDTGELFF.